This T cell receptor beta chain is from a study of cytomegalovirus exposure and HLA in healthy donors. This PCR relied on a set of 60 Vbeta primers and 13 Jbeta primers. Produced via immunoSEQ multiplex PCR; TCRdb's table is partial and in-frame only. In the table there are under 150,000 clones, around 77% of which are singletons. Whole-study results and caveats: In vitro confirmation showed three CMV-associated chains to be CMV antigen specific. A later analysis reportedly found that, within productive TCRs, an Asian-associated ancestry cluster had fewer N-insertions than the mean observed across the approximately 700 donors.

Details on this clone: Antigen specificity is unknown.

The CDR3 is 17 amino acids. Trimming at V came to 3 bases and at J to 2 bases, leaving 9 bases not matched to a gene. Germline values: CDR1 ENHRY, CDR2 SYGVKD. These donors, healthy bone marrow donors, were studied. Sequenced input: PBMCs. The origin of this receptor is a woman aged 40 to 50 in good health and CMV-seropositive. V gene TRBV10-3 combines with J gene TRBJ2-3, with 9 positions matching TRBD2. The CDR3 loop is CAISDPGLAGATDTQYF. The CDR3 nucleotides read TGTGCCATCAGTGACCCCGGGTTAGCGGGGGCCACAGATACGCAGTATTTT.